These T cell receptor beta chains were read from a single sample in a study of blood T cell repertoires in COVID-19. Repertoires were generated with immunoSEQ multiplex PCR, while TCRdb's copy carries only in-frame clones and drops some. The sample carries under 250,000 clones, approximately 90% recorded once. Sequencing was carried out using peripheral blood. These receptors all come from a woman in her twenties or thirties with COVID-19, enrolled during active disease. CDR3s include the opening cysteine and the closing phenylalanine or tryptophan. Each record gives: V gene, clone size, CDR3 length, D gene, J gene, CDR3 DNA, CDR3 protein. The D gene is left open where the match is weak. Size is stated for part of the rows, as once, few or many counts, or as a class when the clone is expanded.

TRBV5-6	NA	17	NA	TRBJ1-1	TGTGCCAGCAGCTCCGTTACTGTTAGTAAGGAGTACACTGAAGCTTTCTTT	CASSSVTVSKEYTEAFF
TRBV7-2	NA	14	NA	TRBJ1-2	TGTGCCAGCAGCTACCCCGGGACAACTTATGGCTACACCTTC	CASSYPGTTYGYTF
TRBV30	once	16	TRBD1	TRBJ2-1	TGTGCCTGGAGTAATTACGGGACAGGGGCGGACAATGAGCAGTTCTTC	CAWSNYGTGADNEQFF
TRBV27	once	14	TRBD2	TRBJ2-1	TGTGCCAGCAGTCCCCAGCGGGAGCTAAATGAGCAGTTCTTC	CASSPQRELNEQFF
TRBV11-3	NA	15	NA	TRBJ1-6	TGTGCCAGCAGCCAATCCGGACAGTCGGATTCACCCCTCCACTTT	CASSQSGQSDSPLHF
TRBV10-1	NA	17	TRBD2	TRBJ2-1	TGCGCCAGCAGTGAGTCAAGTGGACTAGCGGGTTACAATGAGCAGTTCTTC	CASSESSGLAGYNEQFF
TRBV4-1	NA	16	TRBD2	TRBJ2-3	TGCGCCAGCAGCCGACTGCAGCGGGGCAGGACAGATACGCAGTATTTT	CASSRLQRGRTDTQYF
TRBV12-3/TRBV12-4	NA	12	NA	TRBJ1-4	TGTGCCAGCAGCCTACGGGGAGGGGAACTGTTTTTT	CASSLRGGELFF
TRBV14	NA	11	NA	TRBJ1-1	TGTGCCAGCAGCCGTACGGCTGAAGCTTTCTTT	CASSRTAEAFF
TRBV28	NA	11	NA	TRBJ1-2	TGTGCCGTGTGGGGAGTATATGGCTACACCTTC	CAVWGVYGYTF
TRBV19	NA	18	TRBD2	TRBJ2-1	TGTGCCAGTAGTATAGATGCCCTTTCTAGCGGGCATCGAGTTGAGCAGTTCTTC	CASSIDALSSGHRVEQFF
TRBV28	NA	15	NA	TRBJ1-5	TGTGCCAGCAGTTTACTACGGGGTAGCAATCAGCCCCAGCATTTT	CASSLLRGSNQPQHF
TRBV7-8	few	17	TRBD1	TRBJ1-5	TGTGCCAGCAGCCGGGACAGTCTGGCTTATAGCAATCAGCCCCAGCATTTT	CASSRDSLAYSNQPQHF
TRBV15	NA	16	NA	TRBJ1-2	TGTGCCACCAGCAGAGGGGGCGGCAGGGCGGACTATGGCTACACCTTC	CATSRGGGRADYGYTF
TRBV5-5	NA	14	NA	TRBJ2-3	TGTGCCAGCAGCCAGGACTACATCACAGATACGCAGTATTTT	CASSQDYITDTQYF
TRBV3-1/TRBV3-2	NA	19	NA	TRBJ1-2	TGTGCCAGCAGCCAAAAGCCCCAACGGGACGCACACCCGGCGGGAGGCTACACCTTC	CASSQKPQRDAHPAGGYTF
TRBV7-6	NA	11	NA	TRBJ2-5	TGTGCCAGCAGCCCCCCCGGGACCCAGTACTTC	CASSPPGTQYF
TRBV5-4	NA	14	TRBD1	TRBJ2-1	TGTGCCAGCAGCGGGACAGGGGTTCGCAATGAGCAGTTCTTC	CASSGTGVRNEQFF